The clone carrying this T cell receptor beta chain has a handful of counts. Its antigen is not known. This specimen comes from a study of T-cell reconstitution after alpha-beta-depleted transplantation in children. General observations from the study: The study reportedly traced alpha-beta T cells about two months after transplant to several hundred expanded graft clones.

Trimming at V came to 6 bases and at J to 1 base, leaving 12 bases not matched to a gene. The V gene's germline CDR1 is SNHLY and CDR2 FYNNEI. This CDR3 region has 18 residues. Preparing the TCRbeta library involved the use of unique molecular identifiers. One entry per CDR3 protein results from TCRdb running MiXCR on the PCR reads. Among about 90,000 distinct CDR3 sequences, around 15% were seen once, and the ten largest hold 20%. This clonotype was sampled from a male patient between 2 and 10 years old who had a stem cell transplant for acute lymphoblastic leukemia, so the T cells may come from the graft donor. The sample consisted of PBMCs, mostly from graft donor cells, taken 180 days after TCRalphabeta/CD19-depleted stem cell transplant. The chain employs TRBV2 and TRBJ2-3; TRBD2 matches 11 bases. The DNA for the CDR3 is TGTGCCAGCAGCCGACGACTAGCGGGGAGTATACGCACAGATACGCAGTATTTT. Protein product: CASSRRLAGSIRTDTQYF.